This entry is about one T cell receptor beta chain. What it binds is unknown. Using immunoSEQ multiplex PCR, the repertoire was profiled, and TCRdb retains in-frame clones only, with some absent. Of around 90,000 clones in the sample, 92% were seen once. Germline-derived CDR1 and CDR2 are SGHDN and FVKESK. The CDR3 is made up of 15 amino acids. After removal of 5 bases from V and 11 bases from J, the junction contained 15 bases not matched to a gene. This sample stems from a study of OX40 agonist ivuxolimab in advanced cancers. Study details: Patients enrolled in dose escalation were diagnosed with hepatocellular carcinoma, melanoma, renal cell or head and neck cancer. Enrollees could have had prior anti-PD-1, anti-PD-L1 or anti-CTLA-4 therapy, which roughly 40% had received. General observations from the study: At doses 0.1 to 3.0 mg/kg, CD4+ and CD8+ clones expanded. In CD8+ T cells, expanded clones were on average more numerous than in CD4+.

This TCR was recovered from an adult with an advanced solid tumor such as melanoma, head and neck, liver or kidney cancer. V and J are TRBV14 and TRBJ1-1, with 9 bases matching TRBD1. The source material was CD4+ or CD8+ T cells sorted from blood, sampled in a trial of the OX40 agonist ivuxolimab. Here the CDR3 reads CASSANRGQGIGAFF. In nucleotides, the CDR3 is TGTGCCAGCAGCGCTAACAGGGGGCAAGGCATTGGGGCTTTCTTT.